These T cell receptor beta chains were read from a single sample in a study of neurological immune-mediated disorders. In TCRdb, the 5' RACE reads were re-called with MiXCR into one record per CDR3 protein. The sample carries under 40,000 distinct CDR3 sequences, approximately 4.2% recorded once. Specimen: PBMCs. The origin of the receptors is a man aged 18 to 30 in good health. Both conserved end residues are part of each CDR3. A D gene is named only where the DNA matches it firmly. Clone size, where shown, is once, few, many, or a class for clones that have expanded.

J gene,clone size,V gene,D gene,CDR3 DNA,CDR3 protein
TRBJ1-1,many,TRBV4-3,-,TGCGCCAGCAGCCCGACGACAGAGAACACTGAAGCTTTCTTT,CASSPTTENTEAFF
TRBJ2-7,medium-sized,TRBV20-1,-,TGCAGTGCGCTACCCCAGGGCTACGAGCAGTACTTC,CSALPQGYEQYF
TRBJ1-1,many,TRBV6-5,-,TGTGCCAGCATCTCAACAGGAAACACTGAAGCTTTCTTT,CASISTGNTEAFF
TRBJ2-3,-,TRBV7-3,-,TGTGCCAGCAGCCCCGGGGGGCATCCTAGCACAGATACGCGGTATTTT,CASSPGGHPSTDTRYF
TRBJ1-1,many,TRBV5-1,-,TGCGCCAGCGCGGAGGAACGGGACACTGAAGCTTTCTTT,CASAEERDTEAFF
TRBJ1-1,many,TRBV5-6,-,TGTGCCAGCAGCGGACCAGGGGAGTCATTCTACACTGAAGCTTTCTTT,CASSGPGESFYTEAFF
TRBJ1-6,many,TRBV6-5,TRBD1,TGTGCCAGCAGTTACGGACAGGGGGATTCACCCCTCCACTTT,CASSYGQGDSPLHF
TRBJ1-1,many,TRBV3-1,-,TGTGCCAGCAGCCAAGACGGGGTCCTCCTCGCTTTCTTT,CASSQDGVLLAFF
TRBJ1-1,many,TRBV5-6,-,TGTGCCAGCAGCTTCGGGTCGGCTGGAAGCACTGAAGCTTTCTTT,CASSFGSAGSTEAFF
TRBJ1-4,many,TRBV20-1,TRBD1,TGCAGTGCTCGGGACAGTCGGCATGAAAAACTGTTTTTT,CSARDSRHEKLFF
TRBJ2-1,many,TRBV29-1,-,TGCAGCGCCGCTCCCCCTAGAGACTACAATGAGCAGTTCTTC,CSAAPPRDYNEQFF
TRBJ2-7,medium-sized,TRBV14,TRBD1,TGTGCCAGCAGCCAAGGGGCCGGGACAGGGGCCTACGAGCAGTACTTC,CASSQGAGTGAYEQYF
TRBJ1-2,many,TRBV7-8,-,TGTGCCAGCAGCTTAGGAAGCTATGGCTACACCTTC,CASSLGSYGYTF
TRBJ1-2,many,TRBV5-1,-,TGCGCCAGCAGCTTGGGGACGGGAAGGGACGATGGCTACACCTTC,CASSLGTGRDDGYTF
TRBJ1-1,few,TRBV29-1,TRBD1,TGCAGCGCCACGACAGGGTGGAACACTGAAGCTTTCTTT,CSATTGWNTEAFF
TRBJ2-2,many,TRBV9,-,TGTGCCAGCAGAAGAAACACCGGGGAGCTGTTTTTT,CASRRNTGELFF
TRBJ1-2,many,TRBV30,-,TGTGCCTTAATAATGGGCTATGGCTACACCTTC,CALIMGYGYTF
TRBJ2-3,many,TRBV5-1,TRBD2,TGCGCCAGCAGCCCCTCCCCCAGACTAGCCGTGGCAGATACGCAGTATTTT,CASSPSPRLAVADTQYF
TRBJ2-1,many,TRBV6-6,-,TGTGCCAGCAGCCCAAAGGAGTACAATGAGCAGTTCTTC,CASSPKEYNEQFF
TRBJ2-7,many,TRBV12-3/TRBV12-4,-,TGTGCCAGCAGTTTAAGGGTTTACGAGCAGTACTTC,CASSLRVYEQYF
TRBJ1-5,many,TRBV7-2,TRBD1,TGTGCCAGCAGCTACGGGACAGCCTCTCGCTCAGGACAGCCCCAGCATTTT,CASSYGTASRSGQPQHF
TRBJ2-7,few,TRBV3-1,TRBD1,TGTGCCAGCAGCCAAGGATCGGGACAGGGTTGGAACGAGCAGTACTTC,CASSQGSGQGWNEQYF
TRBJ1-3,many,TRBV12-5,-,TGTGCTAGTGGCCACCGAAGACCAACGAGGGACACCATATATTTT,CASGHRRPTRDTIYF
TRBJ1-2,many,TRBV7-9,-,TGTGCCAGCAGGGGGACGGCGAACTATGGCTACACCTTC,CASRGTANYGYTF
TRBJ1-5,many,TRBV5-6,-,TGTGCCAGCAGCTTCCACTCAGGCTCCGGCCAGCCCCAGCATTTT,CASSFHSGSGQPQHF
TRBJ1-5,many,TRBV2,-,TGTGCCAGCAGTGGTAGGGGGATGCAGCCCCAGCATTTT,CASSGRGMQPQHF
TRBJ2-1,many,TRBV29-1,-,TGCAGCGTTGGAACCCGGGGGGCCCTGCACAATGAGCAGTTCTTC,CSVGTRGALHNEQFF
TRBJ1-1,many,TRBV7-9,-,TGTGCCAGCAGCCCTTGGGGAAGGAATGGGGCCCCTGAAGCTTTCTTT,CASSPWGRNGAPEAFF
TRBJ2-3,-,TRBV7-9,-,TGTGCCGGTATGGGGCCAGACACAGATACGCAGTATTTT,CAGMGPDTDTQYF
TRBJ2-5,many,TRBV5-1,-,TGCGCCAGCAGCTTCGAGGGGCGACGGGAGACCCAGTACTTC,CASSFEGRRETQYF
TRBJ1-1,once,TRBV20-1,-,TGCAGTGCTGGGGACACGAACACTGAAGCTTTCTTT,CSAGDTNTEAFF
TRBJ1-1,many,TRBV2,TRBD1,TGTGCCAGCAGCGGACAGGGGAACACTGAAGCTTTCTTT,CASSGQGNTEAFF
TRBJ2-1,many,TRBV12-3/TRBV12-4,-,TGTGCCAGCAGTCTTCGACAGGCGAACAATGAGCAGTTCTTC,CASSLRQANNEQFF
TRBJ2-7,medium-sized,TRBV7-9,-,TGTGCCAGCAGCTTAGGGTCCACTCTCGTCTCCTACGAGCAGTACTTC,CASSLGSTLVSYEQYF
TRBJ1-2,many,TRBV6-5,TRBD1,TGTGCCAGCAGTTACTCGAACAGGGGAACCAGTAGCTACACCTTC,CASSYSNRGTSSYTF
TRBJ2-3,many,TRBV29-1,-,TGCAGCGTTGCCAGGGGAGGGGATAGCACAGATACGCAGTATTTT,CSVARGGDSTDTQYF
TRBJ2-3,many,TRBV13,-,TGTGCCAGCAGCTCCAACGACCTGATCCATACGCAGTATTTT,CASSSNDLIHTQYF
TRBJ1-2,many,TRBV6-5,-,TGTGCCAGCCGAACTGACAGTAACTATGGCTACACCTTC,CASRTDSNYGYTF
TRBJ1-2,many,TRBV29-1,TRBD1,TGCAGCGTTGAAGATACAGGGGGTCTTCGCTATGGCTACACCTTC,CSVEDTGGLRYGYTF
TRBJ1-2,many,TRBV5-1,-,TGCGCCAGCAGCTTGGATGATGGGGGCAGGGATGGCTACACCTTC,CASSLDDGGRDGYTF